This TCR beta chain was sequenced during a study of response to subunit inactivated influenza vaccine. The CDR3 is 18 residues long. TCRdb independently ran MiXCR on the RT-PCR reads; one entry per CDR3 protein. In the table there are under 200,000 distinct CDR3 sequences, less than 15% of which are singletons. This same sample was also taken into another study, of T cells expressing NK-cell markers. That study adds: cDNA encoding TCR beta was synthesized via 5'RACE template switching incorporating UMIs. Specificity for HCMV among expanded NKG2C+ T cell clones was not established.

This chain connects TRBV21-1 to TRBJ2-7; TRBD1, the D gene given by the table, was not confirmed from the DNA. TRBV21-1 constitutes a pseudogene. The source material was CD8+ T cells sorted from PBMCs, sampled about 11 days after vaccination. The receptor comes from a man aged 45 to 65 who received an inactivated influenza vaccine. CDR3 sequence: CASSKCPGERRSSYEQYF. DNA of the CDR3: TGTGCCAGCAGCAAATGCCCTGGGGAGAGAAGGAGCTCCTACGAGCAGTACTTC.